These 25 T cell receptor beta chains came from one sample sequenced in a study of cytomegalovirus exposure and HLA in healthy donors. Use of 60 Vbeta and 13 Jbeta primers characterized the PCR. Only in-frame clones appear in the TCRdb table, and some are missing; sequencing was by immunoSEQ multiplex PCR. The sample has more than 85,000 clones; 70% to 85% are singletons. The sequenced material came from PBMCs. These receptors originate from a woman younger than 30 in good health and CMV-seronegative.

The chain carries TRBV5-1 and TRBJ2-3; TRBD1 agrees at 10 bases. Per the germline V gene, CDR1 is SGHRS and CDR2 is YFSETQ. V dropped 0 bases and J dropped 6; count of bases not matched to a gene: 7. The CDR3 is 16 residues long. The CDR3 nucleotides read TGCGCCAGCAGCTTGGTATCGGGACAGGGGCTCGATACGCAGTATTTT. Translation: CASSLVSGQGLDTQYF.

The V gene is TRBV4-3, the J gene TRBJ2-7, with 11 nucleotides matching TRBD2. J lost 4 bases, V lost 2 bases, and 13 bases had no gene match. The CDR3 extends over 18 amino acids. The V gene's germline CDR1 is LGHNA and CDR2 YSLEER. The CDR3 here is CASSQPSLLAGVWYEQYF. The CDR3, as DNA: TGCGCCAGCAGCCAACCATCTCTACTAGCGGGAGTTTGGTACGAGCAGTACTTC.

Here the CDR3 DNA reads TGTGCCAGCAGTCAACAGACAGGGACTAGCGGAGAGCAGTTCTTC. It specifies CASSQQTGTSGEQFF. V gene TRBV6-4 combines with J gene TRBJ2-1, with 11 bases identical to TRBD2. V lost 5 bases and J lost 10; bases outside the gene matches: 10. There are 15 residues in the CDR3. Germline CDR1 is MRHNA and CDR2 is SNTAGT.

The chain couples TRBV27 to TRBJ2-1; 11 bases match TRBD1. Trimming cost V 4 bases and J 7 bases; bases outside gene matches: 3. CDR3 length equals 14 residues. The germline gives CDR1 MNHEY, CDR2 SMNVEV (reference sequence). CDR3 amino acids: CASSSGQGANEQFF. The CDR3 coding sequence is TGTGCCAGCAGTTCCGGACAGGGGGCAAATGAGCAGTTCTTC.

This chain uses TRBV7-2 with TRBJ2-2; 8 bases line up with TRBD2. The V and J ends lost 2 bases and 1 base, in that order; junction bases with no gene match: 3. CDR1 and CDR2 from the germline V gene are SGHTA and FQGNSA. This CDR3 has 16 residues. The CDR3 DNA reads as TGTGCCAGCAGCTTAACCCTAGCGGGGAACACCGGGGAGCTGTTTTTT. Translating gives CASSLTLAGNTGELFF.

The CDR3 DNA reads as TGTGCCTGGAACAGGGGGGATCGACGTCAGCCCCAGCATTTT. This gives the protein CAWNRGDRRQPQHF. The chain couples TRBV30 to TRBJ1-5; 8 nucleotides agree with TRBD1. Germline V lookup: CDR1 GTSNPN, CDR2 SVGIG (reference sequence). Germline trimming cut 4 bases from V and 6 bases from J; bases unmatched to any gene: 8. The CDR3 is made up of 14 amino acids.

This clone was seen just once. The gene calls are TRBV12-5 and TRBJ1-1; D is undetermined. Germline V gene sequence: CDR1 LGHNT, CDR2 FRNRAP. This CDR3 is 16 amino acids long. Trimming removed 0 bases at V and 4 bases at J, with 15 bases between. The DNA of the CDR3 is TGTGCTAGTGGTTTGGTACTGTCAGGAGGGAGCACTGAAGCTTTCTTT. It encodes CASGLVLSGGSTEAFF.

The chain is built from TRBV5-1 and TRBJ1-2; D call uncertain. Germline CDR1 SGHRS, CDR2 YFSETQ. The CDR3 length is 12 residues. Trimming shortened V by 2 bases and J by 3 bases, and 5 bases separated the two germline ends. In nucleotides, the CDR3 is TGCGCCAGCAGCTTTAGTGACTATGGCTACACCTTC. It translates to CASSFSDYGYTF.

This clone came up once. The chain employs TRBV4-3 and TRBJ1-6, with D perhaps TRBD1 (6 bases). CDR3 length equals 14 residues. Germline loops: CDR1 LGHNA, CDR2 YSLEER. V shed 2 bases and J shed 10 bases, with 12 bases lying between them. CDR3 loop: CASSQRTVGSPLHF. For the CDR3, the DNA is TGCGCCAGCAGCCAAAGGACAGTCGGCTCACCCCTCCACTTT.

CDR3 sequence: CAIRDKALDLPMTTEAFF. In nucleotides, the CDR3 is TGTGCCATCAGGGACAAGGCCCTTGATTTACCCATGACCACTGAAGCTTTCTTT. The rearrangement uses TRBV10-3 and TRBJ1-1, with D possibly being TRBD1 (5 bases). Germline V lookup: CDR1 ENHRY, CDR2 SYGVKD. The CDR3 loop spans 18 amino acids. The V end was cut by 6 bases, the J end by 4 bases, with 27 bases between.

This clone has just a few counts. The rearrangement joins TRBV6-1 to TRBJ1-1; the D is unclear. The V gene's germline CDR1 is MNHNS and CDR2 SASEGT. The CDR3 consists of 14 residues. V gave up 10 bases and J gave up 1 base, with 16 bases separating them. This CDR3 reads CATHQRGGNTEAFF. CDR3 bases: TGTGCCACCCATCAACGGGGAGGGAACACTGAAGCTTTCTTT.

The CDR3 region has the DNA TGTGCCAGTCAGGGGCTTAGGCTCTACGAGCAGTACTTC. It yields the protein CASQGLRLYEQYF. This chain joins TRBV21-1 and TRBJ2-7; the table's D call, TRBD1, has no DNA check behind it. TRBV21-1 is designated a pseudogene. The CDR3 spans 13 residues.

The V and J genes are TRBV9 and TRBJ1-4; 10 nucleotides line up with TRBD1. Germline V lookup: CDR1 SGDLS, CDR2 YYNGEE. The V segment lost 4 bases and the J segment 5 bases; nucleotides outside the gene matches: 5. The CDR3 is made up of 15 amino acids. CDR3: CASSPTGGENEKLFF. The CDR3 DNA is TGTGCCAGCAGCCCGACAGGGGGCGAAAATGAAAAACTGTTTTTT.

V gene TRBV23-1 combines with J gene TRBJ2-7; D may be TRBD2 (6 bases). TRBV23-1 is sorted into the ORF group, with uncertain function. Trimming left V 4 bases short and J 5 bases short, with 12 bases between. This CDR3 contains 13 residues. CDR3: CASSLGREDEQYF. The CDR3 DNA reads as TGCGCCAGCAGTCTTGGAAGGGAGGACGAGCAGTACTTC.

The chain employs TRBV18 and TRBJ1-2; 8 nucleotides align to TRBD1. CDR1 is KGHSH and CDR2 is LQKENI in the germline V gene. CDR3 length: 14 residues. Unmatched junction bases numbered 8, after V lost 4 bases and J lost 7 bases. CDR3 in DNA: TGTGCCAGCTCACGTCCGCCGGGGACAGGTGGCTACACCTTC. Protein: CASSRPPGTGGYTF.

The V gene is TRBV9, the J gene TRBJ2-2; 12 nucleotides line up with TRBD1. V trimming: 4 bases; J trimming: 4 bases; junction bases outside the gene matches: 11. Per the germline V gene, CDR1 is SGDLS and CDR2 is YYNGEE. CDR3 size: 18 residues. CDR3 region: CASSSRRGQGAGTGELFF. CDR3 DNA: TGTGCCAGCAGCTCGAGGCGGGGACAGGGGGCGGGCACCGGGGAGCTGTTTTTT.

The genes are TRBV6-1 and TRBJ1-4, with unresolved D. Germline CDR1 is MNHNS and CDR2 is SASEGT. There are 13 residues in the CDR3. The V end was cut by 7 bases, the J end by 2 bases, with 8 bases between. This chain's CDR3 is CASKGSTNEKLFF. The CDR3 DNA sequence: TGTGCCAGCAAAGGGAGCACTAATGAAAAACTGTTTTTT.

The chain joins TRBV19 to TRBJ1-2; possibly TRBD1 for D (5 bases). The CDR3 totals 16 residues. Germline V lookup: CDR1 LNHDA, CDR2 SQIVND (reference sequence). Trimming removed 2 bases at V and 0 bases at J, with 13 bases between. Here the CDR3 reads CASSISRQTTNYGYTF. The CDR3 bases are TGTGCCAGTAGTATATCCCGACAGACGACTAACTATGGCTACACCTTC.

The V and J genes are TRBV11-2 and TRBJ1-2; D uncertain. The CDR3 covers 15 residues. Germline V gene data show CDR1 as SGHAT and CDR2 as FQNNGV. V lost 1 base and J 0 bases, leaving 9 bases between the germline ends. The CDR3 here is CASSLGMGTNYGYTF. Written as DNA, the CDR3 is TGTGCCAGCAGCTTAGGGATGGGCACTAACTATGGCTACACCTTC.

This rearrangement joins TRBV6-1 to TRBJ2-7; the match to TRBD2 covers 8 bases. V dropped 2 bases and J dropped 5; count of bases not matched to a gene: 8. This CDR3 has 15 amino acids. Per the germline V gene, CDR1 is MNHNS and CDR2 is SASEGT. The CDR3 here is CASSESGTRVHEQYF. The CDR3 DNA follows: TGTGCCAGCAGTGAATCCGGGACTAGGGTCCACGAGCAGTACTTC.

The V and J genes are TRBV4-3 and TRBJ2-2, with 9 bases that match TRBD2. This CDR3 comprises 18 residues. The V gene end was trimmed by 0 bases and the J gene end by 1 base; junction bases not matched to a gene: 6. The germline CDR1 and CDR2 sequences are LGHNA and YSLEER. The CDR3 DNA follows: TGCGCCAGCAGCCAAGAGGGGGGACTAGCTGAGAACACCGGGGAGCTGTTTTTT. Protein: CASSQEGGLAENTGELFF.

This chain joins TRBV7-3 and TRBJ1-1; D possibly corresponds to TRBD1 (5 bases). V lost 4 bases and J 7 bases, leaving 10 bases between the germline ends. Germline V gene data show CDR1 as SGHTA and CDR2 as FQGTGA. This CDR3 has 12 residues. CDR3 protein: CASSSPQGEAFF. The CDR3 region has the DNA TGTGCCAGCAGCTCCCCCCAGGGTGAAGCTTTCTTT.

The chain couples TRBV2 to TRBJ2-3; 11 bases line up with TRBD2. The V segment lost 6 bases and the J segment 6 bases; nucleotides outside the gene matches: 5. The CDR3 loop spans 14 amino acids. From germline, CDR1 is SNHLY and CDR2 FYNNEI. The CDR3: CASRRLAGGDTQYF. For the CDR3, the DNA is TGTGCCAGCAGGCGGCTAGCGGGAGGTGATACGCAGTATTTT.

The V gene is TRBV7-9, the J gene TRBJ2-3; 11 bases are a match to TRBD2. The V gene's germline CDR1 is SEHNR and CDR2 FQNEAQ (reference sequence). Trimming at V came to 5 bases and at J to 3 bases, leaving 7 bases not matched to a gene. The CDR3 spans 16 residues. The CDR3 is CASSGPTSGDTDTQYF. DNA for the CDR3: TGTGCCAGCAGCGGTCCGACTAGCGGGGATACAGATACGCAGTATTTT.

The V call is TRBV5-1, the J call TRBJ2-5, with 8 bases lining up with TRBD2. This CDR3 region has 15 residues. Germline CDR1 and CDR2: SGHRS and YFSETQ. J lost 2 bases, V lost 0 bases, and 3 bases had no gene match. The CDR3 DNA reads as TGCGCCAGCAGCTTGGCTGGACTAGCTCAAGAGACCCAGTACTTC. It translates to CASSLAGLAQETQYF.